This TCR beta chain was identified in a study of blood T cell repertoires in COVID-19. Turning to the study itself: Researchers got acute and convalescent COVID-19 samples from the United States, Italy and Spain.

This clone has a handful of counts. Original processing notes: How many nucleated cells were present was estimated from reference gene primer amplification. Measured with immunoSEQ multiplex PCR; TCRdb has only the in-frame clones, and not every one. V and J calls and clone size are given by that table; D and trimming were obtained from the DNA. Among 55,000 to 85,000 clones listed, approximately 80% were seen once. Trimming stripped 4 bases from V and 9 bases from J, with 11 bases between. CDR1 MGHDK and CDR2 SYGVNS come from the germline V gene. This CDR3 comprises 12 residues. Sequencing was carried out using peripheral blood. The chain recombines TRBV25-1 with TRBJ2-3; D is perhaps TRBD2 (6 bases). The receptor was derived from a woman in her sixties or seventies with acute or convalescent COVID-19. In nucleotides, the CDR3 is TGTGCCAGCAGTGTAGGAGCGGGCACGCAGTATTTT. Translating it yields CASSVGAGTQYF.